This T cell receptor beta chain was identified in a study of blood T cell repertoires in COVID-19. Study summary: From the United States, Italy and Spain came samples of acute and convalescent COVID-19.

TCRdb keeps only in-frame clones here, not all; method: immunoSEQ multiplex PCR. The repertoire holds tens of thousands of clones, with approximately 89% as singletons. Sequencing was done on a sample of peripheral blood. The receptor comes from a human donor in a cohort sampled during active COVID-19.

The CDR3 sequence: CASRPGAGNQPQHF. CDR3 DNA sequence: TGTGCCAGCAGGCCGGGAGCTGGCAATCAGCCCCAGCATTTT. The chain carries TRBV27 and TRBJ1-5; no firm D call. CDR1 and CDR2 from the germline V gene are MNHEY and SMNVEV (reference sequence). This CDR3 is built from 14 residues. Trimming shortened V by 6 bases and J by 2 bases, and 11 bases separated the two germline ends.